This record looks at one T cell receptor beta chain sequence and its context. The antigen remains undetermined. Positively selected for CCR7, the CD45RO-negative cells used as naive CD8 cells excluded terminally differentiated effector memory CD45RA+ cells. Template for every sorted-subset replicate PCR totaled 150 to 250 ng DNA, roughly 30,000 T cell genomes. How the authors handled the data: Filtering was not the same, since immunoSEQ gave junction-only sequences without quality scores. The method was immunoSEQ multiplex PCR; TCRdb's version includes in-frame clones alone and lacks a portion of them. Clone size and V and J calls were adopted from that table, with D and trimming inferred from the DNA. The sample gives more than 500,000 clones, 90% to 95% of which show up once; 0.11% is in the top ten. The CDR3 covers 13 residues. Germline CDR1 SNHLY, CDR2 FYNNEI. The entry originates in a study of shared clonotypes between healthy human individuals. Study results and limitations: Larger richness was generally estimated for naive than memory subsets.

The chain couples TRBV2 to TRBJ2-2; tentative D call: TRBD2 (7 bases). What was sequenced was naive CD8+ T cells sorted from blood. The TCR was taken from a woman in her twenties or thirties in good health. The CDR3 bases are TGTGCTACCCCCCGGGGGGCGTCCGGGGAGCTGTTTTTT. It specifies CATPRGASGELFF.